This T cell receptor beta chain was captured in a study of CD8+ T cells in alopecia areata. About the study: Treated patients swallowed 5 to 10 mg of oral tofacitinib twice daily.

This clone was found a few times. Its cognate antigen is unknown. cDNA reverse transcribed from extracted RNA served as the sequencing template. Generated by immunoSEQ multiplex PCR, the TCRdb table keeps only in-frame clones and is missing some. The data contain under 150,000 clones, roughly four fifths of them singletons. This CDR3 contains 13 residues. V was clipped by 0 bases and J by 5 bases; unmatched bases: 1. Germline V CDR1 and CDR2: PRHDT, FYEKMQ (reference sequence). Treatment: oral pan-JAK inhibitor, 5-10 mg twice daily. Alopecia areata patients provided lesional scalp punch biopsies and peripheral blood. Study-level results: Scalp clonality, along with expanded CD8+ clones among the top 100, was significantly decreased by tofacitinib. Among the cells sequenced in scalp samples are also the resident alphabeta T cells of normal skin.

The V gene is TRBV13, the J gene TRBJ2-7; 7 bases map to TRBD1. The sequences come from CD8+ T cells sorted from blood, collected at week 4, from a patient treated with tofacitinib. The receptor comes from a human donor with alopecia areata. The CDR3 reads CASSLGTGDEQYF. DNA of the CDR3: TGTGCCAGCAGCTTAGGAACAGGGGACGAGCAGTACTTC.